The clone carrying this T cell receptor (beta chain) occurred many times. Its matching antigen is unknown. This record belongs to a study of human T cells and chemical hapten exposure. On the study more broadly: Yields of TCR per sample differed, chiefly owing to small differences in pooled library volume.

In TCRdb, the RACE reads were re-called with MiXCR into one record per CDR3 protein. This sample carries a few hundred thousand distinct CDR3 sequences, about 6% of them seen once, and the ten largest clones take around 6.1%. CDR3 length: 13 amino acids. V was pared by 3 bases and J by 11 bases, with 6 bases of the junction left unmatched. In germline, CDR1 is SGHRS, CDR2 YFSETQ. Time point denoted: patch test 2, 6 weeks after DPC sensitization. Treatment here: therapeutic diphenylcyclopropenone sensitization with weekly scalp DPC. Study-wide points: Donors were affected by alopecia, so their immune reaction might vary from that of healthy individuals.

Here the sequenced sample was whole blood, taken in connection with sensitization to the hapten diphenylcyclopropenone (DPC). The chain joins TRBV5-1 to TRBJ2-1, with 9 bases aligning to TRBD1. This TCR came from a young woman with alopecia areata. Some clones in this sample may be carry-over from other donors' samples. As DNA, the CDR3 is TGCGCCAGCAGCTCCCGGGACAGGGATAAGCAGTTCTTC. Its translation is CASSSRDRDKQFF.